Following are 27 T cell receptor beta chains from one sample sequenced in a study of T cells in Graves' hyperthyroidism and ophthalmopathy. RNA transcripts gave rise to amplified TCR beta CDR3 regions. The HTBI primer set served for first-round RT-PCR of the TCR CDR3. MiXCR was run by TCRdb on the multiplex PCR reads, yielding one entry per CDR3 protein. Found here are about 360,000 distinct CDR3 sequences, around 14% of them singletons; the top ten hold less than 10%. The sample comprised blood. The receptors here all came from a woman aged 18 to 35 with Graves' hyperthyroidism.

The J gene is TRBJ2-5, the V gene TRBV9; D may be TRBD2 (7 bases). V gave up 4 bases and J gave up 1 base, with 11 bases separating them. The CDR3 extends over 14 amino acids. Germline V gene sequence: CDR1 SGDLS, CDR2 YYNGEE. The CDR3 nucleotides read TGTGCCAGCAGCCCAGGGGAGGGCCAAGAGACCCAGTACTTC. Translation gives CASSPGEGQETQYF.

This chain links TRBV20-1 with TRBJ1-6, with D uncertain. The CDR3 length is 17 residues. V gave up 6 bases and J gave up 0 bases, with 18 bases separating them. Germline assignment: CDR1 DFQATT and CDR2 SNEGSKA (reference sequence). The CDR3: CSAPDLLRSSYNSPLHF. CDR3 in DNA: TGCAGTGCCCCGGACCTCCTTAGGAGCTCCTATAATTCACCCCTCCACTTT.

This clonotype appeared many times. The V and J genes are TRBV5-1 and TRBJ2-7; TRBD1 agrees at 8 bases. The germline V gene encodes CDR1 SGHRS and CDR2 YFSETQ. V gave up 0 bases and J gave up 6 bases; unmatched junction bases: 5. CDR3 length equals 14 residues. In DNA, the CDR3 is TGCGCCAGCAGCTTGGCCCCGACAGGGGCCGAGCAGTACTTC. This encodes CASSLAPTGAEQYF.

This clonotype was observed many times. V gene TRBV7-9 combines with J gene TRBJ2-1; TRBD2 matches at 8 bases. The CDR3 has 16 residues. The V and J ends lost 3 bases and 4 bases, in that order; junction bases with no gene match: 8. Germline values: CDR1 SEHNR, CDR2 FQNEAQ (reference sequence). DNA for the CDR3: TGTGCCAGCAGCTTCCTACTAGCGGAAAGATACAATGAGCAGTTCTTC. Translation: CASSFLLAERYNEQFF.

This clonotype was counted at least ten times. The rearrangement joins TRBV20-1 to TRBJ2-7; 9 nucleotides line up with TRBD1. Germline CDR1 and CDR2: DFQATT and SNEGSKA (reference sequence). J gave up 4 bases and V 0 bases, and 10 bases lay outside the gene matches. The CDR3 runs 16 residues. CDR3 nucleotides: TGCAGTGCTAGAGATGAAGAAGGACAGGGGAGATACGAGCAGTACTTC. Amino acids: CSARDEEGQGRYEQYF.

On this clonotype itself: One base away lies a much larger clone, so this may be a sequencing read error. This likely comes from a read error, as the CDR3 has no conserved phenylalanine or tryptophan at its end. The rearrangement uses TRBV4-1 and TRBJ2-5; D is unresolved. CDR1 and CDR2 from the germline V gene are MGHRA and YSYEKL. The CDR3 covers 15 residues. V dropped 0 bases and J dropped 2 bases, with 10 bases sitting between them. The DNA for the CDR3 is TGCGCCAGCAGCCAAGATGATGGCGCACAAGAGACCCAGTACCTC. It codes for CASSQDDGAQETQYL.

This clonotype was observed many times. CDR3 loop: CSARDRTGGSAFF. CDR3 DNA: TGCAGTGCTAGAGATAGGACAGGGGGCTCAGCTTTCTTT. The chain carries TRBV20-1 and TRBJ1-1; 11 nucleotides agree with TRBD1. The CDR3 has 13 residues. Germline V gene sequence: CDR1 DFQATT, CDR2 SNEGSKA (reference sequence). V was pared by 0 bases and J by 10 bases, with 4 bases of the junction left unmatched.

The chain recombines TRBV20-1 with TRBJ2-7; TRBD2 aligns across 10 bases. The germline CDR1 and CDR2 sequences are DFQATT and SNEGSKA (reference sequence). V lost 5 bases and J lost 0; bases outside the gene matches: 4. The CDR3 is made up of 14 amino acids. CDR3 coding DNA: TGCAGTGCTCAGCCTAGCGGGAGCTCCTACGAGCAGTACTTC. Translated: CSAQPSGSSYEQYF.

The chain recombines TRBV18 with TRBJ2-1; unclear D gene. CDR3 length equals 15 residues. V was cut by 3 bases and J by 5 bases, with 14 bases left in between. Germline V CDR1 and CDR2: KGHSH, LQKENI. The DNA for the CDR3 is TGTGCCAGCTCACCTTCCACAGCTATTAACAATGAGCAGTTCTTC. It translates to CASSPSTAINNEQFF.

In this sample, this clonotype turned up many times. The chain employs TRBV18 and TRBJ2-1; 8 bases agree with TRBD2. Germline loops: CDR1 KGHSH, CDR2 LQKENI. CDR3 length: 15 residues. J lost 8 bases, V lost 2 bases, and 8 bases had no gene match. The CDR3 DNA sequence: TGTGCCAGCTCACCAGGGGCTCGGGGGGGCGATGAGCAGTTCTTC. Its protein is CASSPGARGGDEQFF.

The V gene is TRBV11-2, the J gene TRBJ2-3; perhaps TRBD1 as D (5 bases). With 6 bases removed from V and 9 bases from J, the gap between germline ends came to 13 bases. Germline CDR1 and CDR2: SGHAT and FQNNGV. This CDR3 has 12 residues. CDR3: CASRHQGSTQYF. The CDR3 DNA sequence: TGTGCCAGCAGACATCAGGGAAGCACGCAGTATTTT.

The V gene is TRBV2, the J gene TRBJ2-1; a weak D match, TRBD2 (6 bases). Trimming pared 7 bases from V and 4 bases from J, leaving 14 bases between. The CDR3 totals 14 residues. CDR1 SNHLY and CDR2 FYNNEI come from the germline V gene. CDR3: CASKLAMLYNEQFF. DNA of the CDR3: TGTGCCAGCAAGCTAGCGATGTTGTACAATGAGCAGTTCTTC. Based on the CDR3 plus reference TRBV2 and TRBJ2-1, the full variable domain is EPEVTQTPSHQVTQMGQEVILRCVPISNHLYFYWYRQILGQKVEFLVSFYNNEISEKSEIFDDQFSVERPDGSNFTLKIRSTKLEDSAMYFCASKLAMLYNEQFFGPGTRLTVL.

This clonotype was found many times. This chain links TRBV15 with TRBJ2-3; a weak D match, TRBD1 (6 bases). V lost 0 bases and J lost 0, with 10 bases in between. The CDR3 totals 16 residues. Per the germline V gene, CDR1 is LNHNV and CDR2 is YYDKDF (reference sequence). The CDR3 nucleotides are TGTGCCACCAGCAGAGATCAGGGGATAAGCACAGATACGCAGTATTTT. It encodes CATSRDQGISTDTQYF.

This clonotype was detected only a few times. This chain uses TRBV5-1 with TRBJ2-1; TRBD2 matches at 10 bases. This CDR3 spans 15 amino acids. With 4 bases clipped from V and 7 bases from J, the junction kept 8 bases outside the gene matches. Germline assignment: CDR1 SGHRS and CDR2 YFSETQ. CDR3 in DNA: TGCGCCAGCAGCCTAAGCGGGGGGGCCTGGAATGAGCAGTTCTTC. Protein: CASSLSGGAWNEQFF.

This clonotype was counted ten times or more. The chain combines TRBV6-1 with TRBJ2-7; D uncertain. The CDR3 consists of 13 residues. V lost 5 bases to trimming and J lost 3 bases, with 11 bases between them. Per the germline V gene, CDR1 is MNHNS and CDR2 is SASEGT. The CDR3 nucleotides read TGTGCCAGCAGTACGCTGGACGGCTACGAGCAGTACTTC. Translated: CASSTLDGYEQYF.

The sample holds a few counts of this clonotype. The rearrangement uses TRBV12-3 or TRBV12-4 and TRBJ2-2; 9 bases align to TRBD2. CDR3 length equals 15 residues. V was pared by 2 bases and J by 7 bases, with 5 bases of the junction left unmatched. The CDR3 protein is CASSLRGGGGGELFF. CDR3 sequence (DNA): TGTGCCAGCAGTTTAAGGGGCGGGGGGGGCGGGGAGCTGTTTTTT.

This clonotype was counted ten times or more. The rearrangement links TRBV5-8 to TRBJ2-7; D is ambiguous. The germline gives CDR1 SGHTS, CDR2 YDEGEE. Trimming cost V 4 bases and J 5 bases, with 19 bases left between them. The CDR3 is made up of 15 amino acids. CDR3 loop: CASSTTRNYADEQYF. CDR3 in DNA: TGTGCCAGCAGCACTACCCGGAATTATGCGGACGAGCAGTACTTC.

This clonotype was observed at least ten times. V gene TRBV18 combines with J gene TRBJ2-7, with unresolved D. The CDR3 is 14 amino acids. Looked up from germline, CDR1 is KGHSH and CDR2 is LQKENI. V shed 0 bases and J shed 3 bases, with 9 bases lying between them. In DNA, the CDR3 is TGTGCCAGCTCACCACCCTACAGCCTCTACGAGCAGTACTTC. Encoded protein: CASSPPYSLYEQYF.

This chain joins TRBV30 and TRBJ2-4; tentative D call: TRBD1 (5 bases). The CDR3 length is 13 residues. Germline-derived CDR1 and CDR2 are GTSNPN and SVGIG (reference sequence). The V end was cut by 0 bases, the J end by 8 bases, with 11 bases between. The CDR3 sequence is CAWSVSAGYIQYF. The CDR3 DNA sequence: TGTGCCTGGAGTGTCTCCGCAGGGTACATTCAGTACTTC.

There are many counts of this clonotype. The V gene is TRBV6-1, the J gene TRBJ2-3, with 9 positions matching TRBD1. Germline lookup yields CDR1 MNHNS and CDR2 SASEGT. This CDR3 has 16 residues. V shed 5 bases and J 6 bases; nucleotides not matched to a gene: 12. CDR3 protein: CASSTATGTGWDTQYF. The CDR3 nucleotides are TGTGCCAGCAGTACCGCCACCGGGACAGGGTGGGATACGCAGTATTTT.

Details on this clonotype: This may come from a read error, since a much larger clone is one base off. The genes are TRBV18 and TRBJ1-3, with 9 bases matching TRBD1. The germline V gene encodes CDR1 KGHSH and CDR2 LQKENI. The CDR3 has 16 residues. The chain's CDR3 is CASSPLGQGSGSTIYF. The CDR3 bases are TGTGCCAGCTCACCGTTGGGACAGGGCTCTGGAAGCACCATATATTTT.

The CDR3 nucleotides read TGCGCCAGCAGCTTTACAGGGAATAGCGACGAGCAGTACTTC. Amino acid sequence: CASSFTGNSDEQYF. The chain couples TRBV5-1 to TRBJ2-7; D is possibly TRBD1 (6 bases). This CDR3 is built from 14 residues. V dropped 2 bases and J dropped 5 bases, with 14 bases sitting between them. CDR1 and CDR2 from the germline V gene are SGHRS and YFSETQ.

This clonotype was detected ten times or more. V is TRBV19 and J is TRBJ1-5; the match to TRBD1 covers 7 bases. Looked up from germline, CDR1 is LNHDA and CDR2 is SQIVND (reference sequence). This CDR3 spans 15 amino acids. Trimming took 2 bases from V and 5 from J; bases not matched to a gene: 6. The CDR3 reads CASSINRQGHQPQHF. DNA of the CDR3: TGTGCCAGTAGTATAAACAGACAGGGCCATCAGCCCCAGCATTTT.

The chain has TRBV15 and TRBJ1-5, with D uncertain. V was pared by 1 base and J by 3 bases, with 7 bases between. The CDR3 has 14 amino acids. CDR1 LNHNV and CDR2 YYDKDF come from the germline V gene (reference sequence). The CDR3 coding sequence is TGTGCCACCAGCAGAGGAGAGAACAATCAGCCCCAGCATTTT. Amino acid sequence: CATSRGENNQPQHF.

A remark on this clonotype: This may be a read error: a much more frequent sequence differs by one nucleotide. This chain connects TRBV9 to TRBJ1-1; 8 nucleotides agree with TRBD1. Germline values: CDR1 SGDLS, CDR2 YYNGEE. The CDR3 runs to 11 residues. V trimming: 7 bases; J trimming: 10 bases; junction bases outside the gene matches: 6. The CDR3 DNA reads TGTGCCAGCGGCGCCGGACAGGGAGCTTTCTTT. Translated: CASGAGQGAFF.

A note on this clonotype: A much larger clone sits a single nucleotide away, making a read error possible. The CDR3 reads CASSLAGPGTGSNQPQHF. CDR3 coding DNA: TGTGCCAGCAGCTTAGCGGGACCCGGGACAGGAAGCAATCAGCCCCAGCATTTT. The chain joins TRBV7-2 to TRBJ1-5; 8 positions agree with TRBD1. The CDR3 has 18 residues. Trimming removed 0 bases from V and 1 base from J; junction bases left unmatched: 8. Germline V gives CDR1 SGHTA, CDR2 FQGNSA.

This clonotype showed up just a few times. CDR3: CAISERKGTGNTEAFF. The CDR3 nucleotides read TGTGCCATCAGTGAAAGAAAAGGGACAGGGAACACTGAAGCTTTCTTT. The chain links TRBV10-3 to TRBJ1-1, with 8 bases fitting TRBD1. Germline V gene data show CDR1 as ENHRY and CDR2 as SYGVKD. Trimming cost V 3 bases and J 1 base; bases outside gene matches: 7. The CDR3 length is 16 residues.